This entry features one T cell receptor (beta chain) sequence. Its antigen remains unknown. Both 60 Vbeta primers and 13 Jbeta primers went into the PCR. Profiled with immunoSEQ multiplex PCR; TCRdb holds only in-frame clones, not every one. The sample lists some 190,000 clones; just under 80% were seen once. The CDR3 extends over 14 amino acids. Trimming left V 4 bases short and J 7 bases short, with 14 bases between. Germline V gene lookup returns CDR1 WSHSY and CDR2 SAAADI. These data come from a study of cytomegalovirus exposure and HLA in healthy donors. Study-wide results and limits: DRB1 had the most TCR associations and HLA-C the fewest, a later analysis found, with rates varying by HLA locus. Data from an earlier analysis indicated that most TCR beta V segments were productive either about 87% or about 30% of the time. Reports credit the classifier with highly specific, highly sensitive diagnosis of cytomegalovirus status. The authors enumerated some 170 TCR beta chains as linked to cytomegalovirus.

This receptor was identified in a woman in her thirties in good health and CMV-seronegative. V usage is TRBV10-2 and J usage is TRBJ1-5; D not resolved. The specimen was PBMCs. CDR3 bases: TGCGCCAGCAGTGTCCAAGGGCCGGGACAGCCCCAGCATTTT. Its protein product is CASSVQGPGQPQHF.